The source of this T cell receptor (beta chain) is a study of shared clonotypes between healthy human individuals. About the research overall: CD4 naive cells filled three plates per donor, CD4 memory three, CD8 naive two and CD8 memory one. Study-wide findings and caveats: Around 5.4% of naive CD4 clonotypes were common to several donors. Represented diversity (both genetic and exposure-history) was limited by the small number of donors.

Clones were read by immunoSEQ multiplex PCR, and TCRdb kept only the in-frame ones, dropping some. The table records about 1.4 million clones, around 97% of them present only once. A split of CD4+ cells into CD45RA+ naive and CD45RA-negative memory subsets was performed. Concerning this clone itself: The target antigen is unknown.

The CDR3 runs to 13 residues. Trimming cost V 4 bases and J 13 bases, with 18 bases left between them. Germline V gene lookup returns CDR1 SGHRS and CDR2 YFSETQ. Sequencing was performed on naive CD4+ T cells sorted from blood. Subset defined: CD45RA+ positively selected. The receptor's source is a man younger than 40 in good health. The V call is TRBV5-1, the J call TRBJ2-4, with D perhaps matching TRBD1 (5 bases). CDR3 sequence reads: CASSLSRTSSQYF. Here the CDR3 DNA reads TGCGCCAGCAGCCTTTCCCGGACATCATCCCAGTACTTC.